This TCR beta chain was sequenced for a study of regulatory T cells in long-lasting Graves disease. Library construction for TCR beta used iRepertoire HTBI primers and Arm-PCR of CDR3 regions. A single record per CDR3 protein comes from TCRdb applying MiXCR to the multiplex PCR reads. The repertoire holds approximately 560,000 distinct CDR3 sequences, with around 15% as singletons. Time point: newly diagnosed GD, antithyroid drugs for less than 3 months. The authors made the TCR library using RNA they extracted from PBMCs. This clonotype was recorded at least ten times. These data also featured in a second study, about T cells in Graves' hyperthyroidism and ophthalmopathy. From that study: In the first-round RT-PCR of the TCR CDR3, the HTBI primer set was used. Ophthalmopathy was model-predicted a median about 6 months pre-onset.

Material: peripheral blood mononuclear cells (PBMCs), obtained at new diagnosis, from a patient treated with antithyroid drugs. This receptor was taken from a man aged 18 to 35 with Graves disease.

CDR3 amino acids: CSAPGGRYSTDTQYF. CDR3 nucleotides: TGCAGCGCCCCTGGGGGGAGGTACAGCACAGATACGCAGTATTTT. This sequence joins TRBV29-1 and TRBJ2-3, with D possibly TRBD2 on 6 matching bases. The V end lost 7 bases, the J end lost 0 bases, and 17 bases lay between the germline ends. Germline-derived CDR1 and CDR2 are SQVTM and ANQGSEA. The CDR3 length is 15 residues.